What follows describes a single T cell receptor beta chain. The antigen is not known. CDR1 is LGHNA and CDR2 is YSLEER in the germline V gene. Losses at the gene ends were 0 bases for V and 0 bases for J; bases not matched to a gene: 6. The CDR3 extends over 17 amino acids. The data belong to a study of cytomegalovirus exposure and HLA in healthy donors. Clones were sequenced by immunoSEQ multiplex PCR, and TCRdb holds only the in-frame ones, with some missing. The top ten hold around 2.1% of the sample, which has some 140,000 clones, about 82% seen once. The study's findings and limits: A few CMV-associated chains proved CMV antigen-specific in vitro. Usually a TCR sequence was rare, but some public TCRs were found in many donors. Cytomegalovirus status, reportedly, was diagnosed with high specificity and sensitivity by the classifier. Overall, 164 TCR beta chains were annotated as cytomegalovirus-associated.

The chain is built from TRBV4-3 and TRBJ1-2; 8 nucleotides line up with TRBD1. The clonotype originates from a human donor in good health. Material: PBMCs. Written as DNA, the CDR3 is TGCGCCAGCAGCCAAGATCCAGGGGGCTACTCTAACTATGGCTACACCTTC. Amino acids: CASSQDPGGYSNYGYTF.